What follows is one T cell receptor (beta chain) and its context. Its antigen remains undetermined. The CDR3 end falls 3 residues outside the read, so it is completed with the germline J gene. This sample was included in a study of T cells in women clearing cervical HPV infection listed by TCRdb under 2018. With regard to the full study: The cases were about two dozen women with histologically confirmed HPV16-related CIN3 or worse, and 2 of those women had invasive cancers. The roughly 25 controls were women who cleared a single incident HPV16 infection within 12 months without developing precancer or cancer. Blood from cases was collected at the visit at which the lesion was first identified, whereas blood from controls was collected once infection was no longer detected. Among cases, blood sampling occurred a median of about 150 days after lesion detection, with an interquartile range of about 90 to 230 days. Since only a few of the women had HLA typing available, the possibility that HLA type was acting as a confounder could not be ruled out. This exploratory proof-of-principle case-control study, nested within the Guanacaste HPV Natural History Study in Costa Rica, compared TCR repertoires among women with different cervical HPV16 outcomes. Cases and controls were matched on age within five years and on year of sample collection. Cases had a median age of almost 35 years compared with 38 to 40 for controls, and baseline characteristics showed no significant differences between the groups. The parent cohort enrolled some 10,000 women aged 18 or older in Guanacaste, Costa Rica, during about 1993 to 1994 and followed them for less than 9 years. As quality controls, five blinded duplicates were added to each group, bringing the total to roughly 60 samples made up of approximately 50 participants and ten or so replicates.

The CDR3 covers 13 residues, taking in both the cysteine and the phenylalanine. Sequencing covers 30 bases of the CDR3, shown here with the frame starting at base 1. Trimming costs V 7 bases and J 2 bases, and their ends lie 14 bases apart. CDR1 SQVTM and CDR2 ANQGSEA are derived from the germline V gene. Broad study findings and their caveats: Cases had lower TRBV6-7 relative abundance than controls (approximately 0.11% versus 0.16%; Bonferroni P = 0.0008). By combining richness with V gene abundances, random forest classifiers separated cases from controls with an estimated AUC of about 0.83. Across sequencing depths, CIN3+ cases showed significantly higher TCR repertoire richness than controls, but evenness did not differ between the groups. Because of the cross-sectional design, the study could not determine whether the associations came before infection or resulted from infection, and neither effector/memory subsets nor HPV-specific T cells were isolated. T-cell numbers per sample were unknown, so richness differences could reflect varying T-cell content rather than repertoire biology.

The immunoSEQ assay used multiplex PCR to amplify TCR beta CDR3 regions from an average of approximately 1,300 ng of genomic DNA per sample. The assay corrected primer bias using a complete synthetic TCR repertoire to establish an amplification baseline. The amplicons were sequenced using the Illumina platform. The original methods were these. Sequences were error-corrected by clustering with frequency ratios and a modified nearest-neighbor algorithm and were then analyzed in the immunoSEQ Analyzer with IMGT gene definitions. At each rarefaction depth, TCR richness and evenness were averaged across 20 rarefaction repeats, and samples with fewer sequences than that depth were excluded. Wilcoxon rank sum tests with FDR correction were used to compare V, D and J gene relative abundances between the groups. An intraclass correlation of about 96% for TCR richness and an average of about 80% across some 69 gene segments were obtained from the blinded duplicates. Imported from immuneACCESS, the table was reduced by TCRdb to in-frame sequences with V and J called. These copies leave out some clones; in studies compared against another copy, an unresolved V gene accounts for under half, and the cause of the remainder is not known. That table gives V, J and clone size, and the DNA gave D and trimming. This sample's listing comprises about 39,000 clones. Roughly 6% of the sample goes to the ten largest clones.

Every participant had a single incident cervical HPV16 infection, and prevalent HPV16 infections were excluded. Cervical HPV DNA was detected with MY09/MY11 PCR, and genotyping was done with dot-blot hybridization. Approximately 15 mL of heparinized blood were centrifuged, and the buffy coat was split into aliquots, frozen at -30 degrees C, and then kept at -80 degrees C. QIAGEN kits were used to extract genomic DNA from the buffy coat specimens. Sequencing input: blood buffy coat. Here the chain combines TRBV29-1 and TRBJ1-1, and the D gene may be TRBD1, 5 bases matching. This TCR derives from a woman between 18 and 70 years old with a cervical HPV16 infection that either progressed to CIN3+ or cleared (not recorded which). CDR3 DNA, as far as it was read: TGCAGCGCCCGACAGCAAACTAACACTGAA. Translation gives CSARQQTNTE. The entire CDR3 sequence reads CSARQQTNTEAFF.